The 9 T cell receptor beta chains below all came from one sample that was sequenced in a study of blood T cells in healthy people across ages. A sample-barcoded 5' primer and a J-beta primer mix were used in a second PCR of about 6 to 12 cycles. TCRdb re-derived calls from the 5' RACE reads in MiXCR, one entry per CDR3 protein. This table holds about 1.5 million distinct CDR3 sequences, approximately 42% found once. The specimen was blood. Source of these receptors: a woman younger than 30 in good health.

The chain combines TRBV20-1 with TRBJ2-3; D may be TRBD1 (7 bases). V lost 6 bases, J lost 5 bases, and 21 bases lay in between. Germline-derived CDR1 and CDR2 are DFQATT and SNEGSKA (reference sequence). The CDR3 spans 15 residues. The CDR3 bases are TGCAGTGCCGCACGGACAGGCGTGCGGGGAGATACGCAGTATTTT. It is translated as CSAARTGVRGDTQYF.

This CDR3 is CASTRTRHNYGYTF. In DNA form, the CDR3 reads TGTGCCAGCACTAGGACCAGGCACAACTATGGCTACACCTTC. The chain has TRBV3-1 and TRBJ1-2, with no clear D. The CDR3 loop spans 14 amino acids. The germline V gene encodes CDR1 LGHDT and CDR2 YNNKEL (reference sequence). Trimming left V 7 bases short and J 2 bases short, with 14 bases between.

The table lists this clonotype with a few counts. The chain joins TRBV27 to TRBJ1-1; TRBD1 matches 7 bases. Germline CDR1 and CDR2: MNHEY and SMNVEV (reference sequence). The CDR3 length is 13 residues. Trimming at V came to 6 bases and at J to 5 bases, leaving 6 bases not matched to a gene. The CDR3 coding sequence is TGTGCCAGCAGACGAGACAGGGTGACTGAAGCTTTCTTT. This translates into CASRRDRVTEAFF.

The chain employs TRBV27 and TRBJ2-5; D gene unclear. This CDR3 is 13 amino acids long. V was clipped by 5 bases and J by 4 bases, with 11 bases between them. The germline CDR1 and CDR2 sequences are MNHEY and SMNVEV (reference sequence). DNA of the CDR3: TGTGCCAGCAGTGACCGGATGATAGAGACCCAGTACTTC. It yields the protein CASSDRMIETQYF.

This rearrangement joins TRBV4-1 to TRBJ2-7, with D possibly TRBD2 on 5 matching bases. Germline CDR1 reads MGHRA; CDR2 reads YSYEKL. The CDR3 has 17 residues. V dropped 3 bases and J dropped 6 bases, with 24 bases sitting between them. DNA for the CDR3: TGCGCCAGCAGCCATTCTTCCCCGGGGATAAGATTACGCGAGCAGTACTTC. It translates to CASSHSSPGIRLREQYF.

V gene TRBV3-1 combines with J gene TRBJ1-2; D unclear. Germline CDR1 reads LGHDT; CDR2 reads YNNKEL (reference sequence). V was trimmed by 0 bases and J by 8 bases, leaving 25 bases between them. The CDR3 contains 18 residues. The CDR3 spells CASSQDFGYVDSIRGYTF. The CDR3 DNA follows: TGTGCCAGCAGCCAAGATTTTGGGTACGTGGACTCCATCCGGGGCTACACCTTC.

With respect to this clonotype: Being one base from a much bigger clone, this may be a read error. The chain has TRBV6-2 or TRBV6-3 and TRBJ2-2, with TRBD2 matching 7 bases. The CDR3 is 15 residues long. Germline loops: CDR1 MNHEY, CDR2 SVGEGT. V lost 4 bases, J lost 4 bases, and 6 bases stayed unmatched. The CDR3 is CASSCSGGSTGELFF. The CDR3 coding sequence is TGTGCCAGCAGTTGCTCGGGCGGGAGCACCGGGGAGCTGTTTTTT.

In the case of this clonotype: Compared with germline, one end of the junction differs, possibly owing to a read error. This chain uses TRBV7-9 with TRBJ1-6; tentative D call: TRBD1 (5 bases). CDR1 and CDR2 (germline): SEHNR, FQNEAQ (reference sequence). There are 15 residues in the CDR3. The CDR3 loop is CASNPQLGANPPLHF. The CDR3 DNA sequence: TGTGCCAGCAACCCCCAGCTCGGGGCTAATCCACCCCTCCACTTT.

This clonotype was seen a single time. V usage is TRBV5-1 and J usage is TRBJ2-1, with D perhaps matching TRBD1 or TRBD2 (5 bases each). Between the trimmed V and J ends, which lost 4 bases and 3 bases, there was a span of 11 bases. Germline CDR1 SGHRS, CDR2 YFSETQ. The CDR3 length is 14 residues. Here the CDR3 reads CASSGDGFYNEQFF. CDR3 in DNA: TGCGCCAGCAGCGGGGACGGGTTCTACAATGAGCAGTTCTTC.